This note documents a single TCR beta chain sequence. Its antigen is not known. This sample is drawn from a study of post-analysis software for immune sequencing data. Study-wide background: Relapsing-remitting, secondary progressive and progressive-relapsing multiple sclerosis were all included among the disease courses.

Unique molecular identifiers tagged the TCR beta cDNA libraries. From the PCR reads, TCRdb called clonotypes with MiXCR, one entry per CDR3 protein. This table has about 620,000 distinct CDR3 sequences, roughly 45% appearing once. Trimming pared 0 bases from V and 9 bases from J, leaving 13 bases between. Germline V CDR1 and CDR2: SGHRS, YFSETQ. The CDR3 has 13 amino acids. Notes on the study in general: With F measure, samples from one preparation batch clustered together strongly. Five TRBV segments appeared more often in patients than in controls, and TRBV5-6, TRBV5-1 and TRBV20-1 were among these.

This rearrangement joins TRBV5-1 to TRBJ2-7; no firm D call. The sequence was collected from a girl aged 5 to 17 with multiple sclerosis. Source material: blood. The chain's CDR3 is CASSLDTWAGQYF. CDR3 sequence (DNA): TGCGCCAGCAGCTTGGATACGTGGGCTGGGCAGTACTTC.